A selection of T cell receptor beta chains follows, all from one sample in a study of CD8+CD57+ T cells in acquired aplastic anemia. A single record per CDR3 protein comes from TCRdb applying MiXCR to the reads. Altogether about 290,000 distinct CDR3 sequences are present, approximately 57% being singletons, with the ten largest covering roughly 1.2%. The specimen was sorted CD4+, CD8+, or CD8+CD57+ T cells (not recorded which) from PBMCs. Every receptor here comes from a human donor with aplastic anemia. The CDR3 runs from the conserved cysteine through the conserved F or W. D genes are given only for firm matches. Not all rows give a size; the values are once, few, many and, for expanded clones, a class.

CSARDSVGPNEQFF	TGCAGTGCTAGAGATTCGGTTGGGCCCAATGAGCAGTTCTTC	TRBJ2-1	TRBV20-1	NA	NA
CASSLASGRSEQYF	TGCGCCAGCAGCTTGGCCAGCGGGAGAAGCGAGCAGTACTTC	TRBJ2-7	TRBV5-1	TRBD2	NA
CASRRGTGEPFF	TGTGCCAGCAGACGCGGGACCGGGGAGCCGTTTTTT	TRBJ2-2	TRBV5-6	NA	once
CASSFEGSSYNEQYF	TGTGCCAGCAGCTTCGAGGGAAGCTCCTACAATGAGCAGTATTTT	TRBJ2-3	TRBV5-5	NA	NA
CASYRESSYEQYF	TGTGCCAGCTATAGGGAAAGCTCCTACGAGCAGTACTTC	TRBJ2-7	TRBV7-9	NA	NA
CASSEYGLANTGELFF	TGTGCCAGCAGTGAATACGGGCTAGCGAACACCGGGGAGCTGTTTTTT	TRBJ2-2	TRBV25-1	NA	NA
CASSLTGGTASNWQFF	TGCGCCAGCAGCCTTACAGGGGGCACCGCGTCGAATTGGCAGTTCTTC	TRBJ2-1	TRBV5-1	TRBD1	NA
CASAGGGYTEAFF	TGCGCCAGCGCGGGGGGCGGGTACACTGAAGCTTTCTTT	TRBJ1-1	TRBV5-1	NA	NA
CASSSSRVGNTEAFF	TGTGCCAGCAGTTCCAGCAGGGTGGGCAACACTGAAGCTTTCTTT	TRBJ1-1	TRBV5-6	NA	NA
CSVYNEQFF	TGCAGCGTTTACAATGAGCAGTTCTTC	TRBJ2-1	TRBV29-1	NA	NA
CASSQETGDGYGYTF	TGCGCCAGCAGCCAAGAGACAGGGGATGGCTATGGCTACACCTTC	TRBJ1-2	TRBV4-1	TRBD1	once
CASSFAPASFPGELFF	TGTGCCAGCAGCTTCGCTCCAGCCTCTTTCCCCGGGGAGCTGTTTTTT	TRBJ2-2	TRBV7-9	NA	NA
CASRVQLAGSTDTQYF	TGTGCCAGTAGGGTACAACTAGCGGGGAGCACAGATACGCAGTATTTT	TRBJ2-3	TRBV19	TRBD2	NA
CASSPFRYEQYF	TGTGCCAGCAGCCCCTTCCGGTACGAGCAGTACTTC	TRBJ2-7	TRBV3-2	NA	NA
CRDSREDRGEPSGYTF	TGCAGAGATAGCCGAGAGGACAGGGGGGAACCTAGTGGCTACACCTTC	TRBJ1-2	TRBV29-1	TRBD1	NA
CASSTLNRDRETQYF	TGTGCCAGTAGTACTCTAAACAGGGATCGGGAGACCCAGTACTTC	TRBJ2-5	TRBV19	NA	NA
CASSLPRAGGDTGELFF	TGTGCCAGCAGCCTGCCCCGGGCAGGTGGAGACACCGGGGAGCTGTTTTTT	TRBJ2-2	TRBV7-9	NA	many
CASRGAATNEKLFF	TGTGCCAGCAGGGGGGCTGCAACTAATGAAAAACTGTTTTTT	TRBJ1-4	TRBV6-5	NA	many
CASSQDWGTVPFF	TGTGCCAGCAGCCAAGATTGGGGGACAGTGCCATTCTTC	TRBJ2-1	TRBV3-1	TRBD1	many
CASSLGRRSSGNTIYF	TGTGCCAGCAGCTTAGGTCGCAGGTCCTCTGGAAACACCATATATTTT	TRBJ1-3	TRBV7-2	NA	once